Below, 10 T cell receptor beta chains from the same sample are listed, as sequenced in a study of cytotoxic CD8 clonotypes in ibrutinib-treated CLL. Profiling relied on immunoSEQ multiplex PCR, and the TCRdb table lists in-frame clones only, not all of them. The sample yields roughly 330,000 clones, around 66% seen once. Source: PBMCs, taken after 36 months of ibrutinib treatment. The source is a human donor with chronic lymphocytic leukemia.

V usage is TRBV4-1 and J usage is TRBJ2-5, with D uncertain. This CDR3 is built from 15 residues. Germline CDR1 reads MGHRA; CDR2 reads YSYEKL. The V and J ends lost 1 base and 4 bases respectively, with 13 bases between them. CDR3 sequence (DNA): TGCGCCAGCAGCCAAGTCGTAGTCCGAGCAGAGACCCAGTACTTC. This encodes CASSQVVVRAETQYF.

This chain connects TRBV28 to TRBJ2-3; D is unresolved. Trimming took 2 bases from V and 3 from J, leaving 9 bases between them. The length of the CDR3 is 14 residues. Germline V lookup: CDR1 MDHEN, CDR2 SYDVKM. The CDR3 nucleotides read TGTGCCAGCAGTTTAGTGCAAGGGACAGATACGCAGTATTTT. It yields the protein CASSLVQGTDTQYF.

The rearrangement joins TRBV15 to TRBJ2-1; TRBD1 agrees at 7 bases. With 6 bases clipped from V and 3 bases from J, the junction kept 11 bases outside the gene matches. CDR3 length: 16 amino acids. Germline V gives CDR1 LNHNV, CDR2 YYDKDF (reference sequence). The CDR3 is CATRTPFGDSYNEQFF. The CDR3 DNA sequence: TGTGCCACCAGAACTCCTTTTGGGGACAGCTACAATGAGCAGTTCTTC.

The chain has TRBV29-1 and TRBJ1-4, with TRBD1 matching over 8 bases. After removal of 8 bases from V and 4 bases from J, the junction contained 9 bases not matched to a gene. Germline CDR1 is SQVTM and CDR2 is ANQGSEA. The CDR3 runs 14 residues. The CDR3: CSSWTGRNNEKLFF. CDR3 DNA: TGCAGCTCGTGGACAGGGCGAAATAATGAAAAACTGTTTTTT.

This chain links TRBV4-1 with TRBJ1-4; D might be TRBD1 (5 bases). CDR1 is MGHRA and CDR2 is YSYEKL in the germline V gene. The CDR3 contains 17 residues. With 1 base removed from V and 4 bases from J, the gap between germline ends came to 16 bases. The CDR3: CASSQVPWGVVNEKLFF. Written as DNA, the CDR3 is TGCGCCAGCAGCCAAGTCCCCTGGGGGGTGGTTAATGAAAAACTGTTTTTT.

The rearrangement links TRBV14 to TRBJ2-5; D call uncertain. V gave up 1 base and J gave up 4 bases, with 10 bases separating them. The CDR3 covers 14 residues. Germline assignment: CDR1 SGHDN and CDR2 FVKESK. This chain's CDR3 is CASSQVNWGETQYF. CDR3 DNA sequence: TGTGCCAGCAGCCAAGTAAATTGGGGAGAGACCCAGTACTTC.

The chain links TRBV4-1 to TRBJ1-1, with D maybe TRBD1 (5 bases). The CDR3 is 15 amino acids. The ends were cut back, 4 bases at V and 6 bases at J, with 18 bases in the middle. Germline V CDR1 and CDR2: MGHRA, YSYEKL. The CDR3: CASSPGTAAGSEAFF. The CDR3 DNA reads TGCGCCAGCAGCCCCGGGACGGCGGCTGGGTCTGAAGCTTTCTTT.

The sample holds a few counts of this clone. The chain recombines TRBV4-3 with TRBJ1-1; D possibly corresponds to TRBD1 (6 bases). Trimming removed 6 bases from V and 1 base from J, with 21 bases in between. The V gene's germline CDR1 is LGHNA and CDR2 YSLEER. The CDR3 has 17 amino acids. CDR3 region: CASSPVYDTGPNTEAFF. The CDR3 nucleotides read TGCGCCAGCAGTCCCGTATATGACACAGGGCCGAACACTGAAGCTTTCTTT.

The rearrangement uses TRBV7-3 and TRBJ2-2; D unclear. The CDR3 contains 15 residues. The V and J ends lost 5 bases and 6 bases respectively, with 16 bases between them. Germline loops: CDR1 SGHTA, CDR2 FQGTGA. Here the CDR3 DNA reads TGTGCCAGCAGCCCCACGGGTCCAAAGGCCGGGGAGCTGTTTTTT. Its protein product is CASSPTGPKAGELFF. Full variable domain (remainder filled in from reference TRBV7-3 and TRBJ2-2): GAGVSQTPSNKVTEKGKYVELRCDPISGHTALYWYRQSLGQGPEFLIYFQGTGAADDSGLPNDRFFAVRPEGSVSTLKIQRTERGDSAVYLCASSPTGPKAGELFFGEGSRLTVL.

The rearrangement links TRBV6-1 to TRBJ2-2; 9 bases align to TRBD2. This CDR3 comprises 14 residues. V shed 6 bases, J shed 4 bases, and the junction held 3 bases outside the gene matches. The germline V gene encodes CDR1 MNHNS and CDR2 SASEGT. DNA for the CDR3: TGTGCCAGCAGAACTAGCGGGTCCACCGGGGAGCTGTTTTTT. Translated, it gives CASRTSGSTGELFF.